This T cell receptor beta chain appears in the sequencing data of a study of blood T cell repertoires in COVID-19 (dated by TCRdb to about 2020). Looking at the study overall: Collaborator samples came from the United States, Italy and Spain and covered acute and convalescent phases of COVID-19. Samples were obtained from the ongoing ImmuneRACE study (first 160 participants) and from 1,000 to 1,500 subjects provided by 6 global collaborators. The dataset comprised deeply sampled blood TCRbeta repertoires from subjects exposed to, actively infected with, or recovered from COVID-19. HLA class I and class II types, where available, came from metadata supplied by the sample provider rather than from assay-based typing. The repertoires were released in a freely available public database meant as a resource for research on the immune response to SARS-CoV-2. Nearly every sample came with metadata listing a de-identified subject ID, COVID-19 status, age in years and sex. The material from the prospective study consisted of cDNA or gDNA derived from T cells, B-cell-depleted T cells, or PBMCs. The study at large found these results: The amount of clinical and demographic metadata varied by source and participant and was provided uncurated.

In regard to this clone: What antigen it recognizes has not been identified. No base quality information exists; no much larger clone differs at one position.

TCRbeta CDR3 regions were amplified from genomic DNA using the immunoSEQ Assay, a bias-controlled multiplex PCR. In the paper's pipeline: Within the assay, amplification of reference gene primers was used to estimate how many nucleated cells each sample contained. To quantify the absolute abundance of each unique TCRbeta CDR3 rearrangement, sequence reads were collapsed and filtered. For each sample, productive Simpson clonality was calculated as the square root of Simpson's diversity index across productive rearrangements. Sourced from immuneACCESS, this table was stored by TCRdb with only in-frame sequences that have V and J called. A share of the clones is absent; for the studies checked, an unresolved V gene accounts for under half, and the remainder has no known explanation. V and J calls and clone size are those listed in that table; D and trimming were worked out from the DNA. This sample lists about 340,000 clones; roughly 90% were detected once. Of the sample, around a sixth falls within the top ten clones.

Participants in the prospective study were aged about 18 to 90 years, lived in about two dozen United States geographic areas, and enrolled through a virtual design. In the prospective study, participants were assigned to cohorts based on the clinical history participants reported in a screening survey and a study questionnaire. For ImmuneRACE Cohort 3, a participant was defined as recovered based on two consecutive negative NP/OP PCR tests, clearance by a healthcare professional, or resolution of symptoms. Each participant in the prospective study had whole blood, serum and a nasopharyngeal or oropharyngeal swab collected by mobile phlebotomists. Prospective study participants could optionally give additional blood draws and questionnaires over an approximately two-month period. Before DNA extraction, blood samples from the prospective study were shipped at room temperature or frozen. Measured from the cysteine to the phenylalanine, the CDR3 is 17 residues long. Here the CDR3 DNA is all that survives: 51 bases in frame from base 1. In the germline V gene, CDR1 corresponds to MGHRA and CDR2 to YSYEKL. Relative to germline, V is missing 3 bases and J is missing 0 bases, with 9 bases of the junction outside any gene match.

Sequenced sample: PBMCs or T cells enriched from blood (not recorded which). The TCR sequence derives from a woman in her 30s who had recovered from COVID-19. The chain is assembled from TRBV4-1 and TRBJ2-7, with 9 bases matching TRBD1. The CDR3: CASSQPSGTGFSYEQYF. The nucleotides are TGCGCCAGCAGCCAGCCGTCTGGGACAGGGTTCTCCTACGAGCAGTACTTC.